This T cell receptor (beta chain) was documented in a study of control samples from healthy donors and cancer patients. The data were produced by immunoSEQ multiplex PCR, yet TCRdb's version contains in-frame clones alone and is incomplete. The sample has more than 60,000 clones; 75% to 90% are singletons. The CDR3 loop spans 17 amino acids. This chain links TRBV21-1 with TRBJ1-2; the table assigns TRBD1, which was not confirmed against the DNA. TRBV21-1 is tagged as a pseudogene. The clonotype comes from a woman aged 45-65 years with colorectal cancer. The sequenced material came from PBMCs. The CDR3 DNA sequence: TGTGCCAGCAGCAAAGAGTGGGCAGTTTGTTTTAACTATGGCTACACCTTC. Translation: CASSKEWAVCFNYGYTF.